The T cell receptor beta chain under discussion was sequenced for a study of cytomegalovirus exposure and HLA in healthy donors. V trimming: 5 bases; J trimming: 6 bases; junction bases outside the gene matches: 7. Germline V lookup: CDR1 LNHDA, CDR2 SQIVND (reference sequence). The CDR3 covers 15 residues. Study outcomes and limitations: In the 120 validation repertoires, about 94% of cluster scores exceeded 0, per a later analysis.

Some clones are missing from TCRdb's copy, which holds only in-frame ones; the method was immunoSEQ multiplex PCR. The sample records 90,000 to 150,000 clones, approximately 90% being singletons. Of note for this clone: Its antigen remains unidentified.

The chain couples TRBV19 to TRBJ2-1, with 10 bases that match TRBD2. The source is a man aged 18 to 30 in good health and CMV-seropositive. Sequencing was carried out using PBMCs. The CDR3 loop is CASSLSSGGSNEQFF. The CDR3, as DNA: TGTGCCAGTAGTCTCTCTAGCGGGGGCTCCAATGAGCAGTTCTTC.